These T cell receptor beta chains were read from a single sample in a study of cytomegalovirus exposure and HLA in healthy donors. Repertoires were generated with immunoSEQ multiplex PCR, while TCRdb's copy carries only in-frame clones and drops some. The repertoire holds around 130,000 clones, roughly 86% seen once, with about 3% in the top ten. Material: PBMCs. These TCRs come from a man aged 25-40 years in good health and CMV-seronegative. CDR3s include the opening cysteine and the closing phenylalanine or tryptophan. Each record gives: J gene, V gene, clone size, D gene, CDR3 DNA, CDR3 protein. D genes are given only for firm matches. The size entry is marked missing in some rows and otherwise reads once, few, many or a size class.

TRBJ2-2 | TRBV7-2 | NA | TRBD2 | TGTGCCAGCAGCCCCTTGGGACTAGCGGTAACCGGGGAGCTGTTTTTT | CASSPLGLAVTGELFF
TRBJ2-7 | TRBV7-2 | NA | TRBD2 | TGTGCCAGCAGCTTTAGCGGGTCCTACGAGCAGTACTTC | CASSFSGSYEQYF
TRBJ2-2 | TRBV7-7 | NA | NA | TGTGCCAGCAGCTCTAAAGTTAACACCGGGGAGCTGTTTTTT | CASSSKVNTGELFF
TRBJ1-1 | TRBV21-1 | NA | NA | TGTGCCAGCAGCAAAGGGACAGGGAACACTGAAGCTTTCTTT | CASSKGTGNTEAFF
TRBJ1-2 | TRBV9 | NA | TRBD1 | TGTGCCAGCAGCGGGGCAGGGGGTCTCTATGGCTACACCTTC | CASSGAGGLYGYTF
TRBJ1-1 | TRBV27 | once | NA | TGTGCCAGCAGTGGTCAGCGACCGAACACTGAAGCTTTCTTT | CASSGQRPNTEAFF
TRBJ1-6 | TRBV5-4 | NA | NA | TGTGCCAGCAGCTTGGCCGCCCAGGGTCAGGCACCCCTCCACTTT | CASSLAAQGQAPLHF
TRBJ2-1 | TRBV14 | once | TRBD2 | TGTGCCAGCAGCCAAGGCGGACTAGCGGGCGACAATGAGCAGTTCTTC | CASSQGGLAGDNEQFF
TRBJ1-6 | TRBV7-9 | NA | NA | TGTGCCAGCAGCTCACTCGACAGGCCCTATTCACCCCTCCACTTT | CASSSLDRPYSPLHF
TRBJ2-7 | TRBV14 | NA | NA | TGTGCCAGCAGCCAACAGGGATCGTGGGGCGAGCAGTACTTC | CASSQQGSWGEQYF
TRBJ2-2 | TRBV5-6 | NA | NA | TGTGCCAGCAGTCCAGTGGACACCGGGGAGCTGTTTTTT | CASSPVDTGELFF
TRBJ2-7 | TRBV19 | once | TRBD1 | TGTGCCAGTAATTCGGGACAGGGTTTCAACGAGCAGTACTTC | CASNSGQGFNEQYF
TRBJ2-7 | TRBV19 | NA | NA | TGTGCCAGTAGTATAGACAACAGGGAGCCCTACGAGCAGTACTTC | CASSIDNREPYEQYF
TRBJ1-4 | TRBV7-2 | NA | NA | TGTGCCAGCAGCCAAGACAGGAGCCCCGAAAAACTGTTTTTT | CASSQDRSPEKLFF
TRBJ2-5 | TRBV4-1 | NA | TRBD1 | TGCGCCAGCAGCCAAGGCCTTAAGGGACAGACGGAGACCCAGTACTTC | CASSQGLKGQTETQYF
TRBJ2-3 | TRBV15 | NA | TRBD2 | TGTGCCACAGGACTAGCGGGGGGCAGCACAGATACGCAGTATTTT | CATGLAGGSTDTQYF
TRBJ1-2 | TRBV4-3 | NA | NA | TGCGCCAGCAGCCAAGGAGTGTTAGGGGTCTATGGCTACACCTTC | CASSQGVLGVYGYTF
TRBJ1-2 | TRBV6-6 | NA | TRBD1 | TGTGCCAGCAGTTATCCGCGAGGGGGCGCCTATGGCTACACCTTC | CASSYPRGGAYGYTF
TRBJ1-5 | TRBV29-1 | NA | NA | TGCAGCGTGACTTGGGGGCGCGGCAATCAGCCCCAGCATTTT | CSVTWGRGNQPQHF
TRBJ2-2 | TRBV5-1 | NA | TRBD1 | TGCGCCAGCAGCCCAGGGGGCTCAAACACCGGGGAGCTGTTTTTT | CASSPGGSNTGELFF
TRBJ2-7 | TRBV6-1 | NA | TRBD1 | TGTGCCAGCAGCCAACAGGGGTTGCAGTACTTC | CASSQQGLQYF
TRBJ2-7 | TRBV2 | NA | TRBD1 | TGTGCCAGCAGTGGGACAGGGGGGAATTACGAGCAGTACTTC | CASSGTGGNYEQYF
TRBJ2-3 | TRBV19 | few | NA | TGTGCCAGTAGGAACGCGGGGTTCACAGATACGCAGTATTTT | CASRNAGFTDTQYF
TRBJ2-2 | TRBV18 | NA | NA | TGTGCCAGCTCACCGAGGCCTGCGGAGCTGTTTTTT | CASSPRPAELFF
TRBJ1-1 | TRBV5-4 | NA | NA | TGTGCCAGCAGCCCACCCGACAGGTACGCTGAAGCTTTCTTT | CASSPPDRYAEAFF